The sequence of this T cell receptor (beta chain) was determined in a study of shared clonotypes between healthy human individuals. For the study at large: Three plates were used per donor for CD4 naive, three for CD4 memory, two for CD8 naive and one for CD8 memory. The study, taken as a whole, reports: Sharing across four donors was highest in naive CD4 (around 5%) and lowest in memory CD8 (0.4%). The expectation was that sequencing depth would affect clonotype sharing among donors. Blood was the sole source, and tissue repertoires probably differ.

Worth noting for this clone: Its antigen is undetermined.

This table comes from immunoSEQ multiplex PCR, and its TCRdb copy is limited to in-frame clones, with some not included. The sample consists of about 380,000 clones, 95% to 97% of them appearing once. V was trimmed by 4 bases and J by 6 bases, leaving 7 bases between them. The CDR3 consists of 12 residues. Germline V gene sequence: CDR1 MGHRA, CDR2 YSYEKL. The chain carries TRBV4-1 and TRBJ2-1; no firm D call. Sequencing used memory CD8+ T cells sorted from blood. Subset described: CD45RO+ cells pooled with CCR7-negative TemRA cells. This TCR was sampled from a man aged 25 to 40 in good health. CDR3 DNA: TGCGCCAGCAGCCGAGAATTCAATGAGCAGTTCTTC. Protein product: CASSREFNEQFF.